One sample yielded the 17 T cell receptor beta chains listed below, sequenced in a study of T-cell memory formation after mild COVID-19. TCRdb independently ran MiXCR on the 5' RACE reads; one entry per CDR3 protein. Counted here are 550,000 to 600,000 distinct CDR3 sequences, approximately 15% occurring once; the ten biggest clones make up just over 8%. Sequencing was performed on PBMCs or a T cell subset sorted from them (not recorded which). The receptors derive from an adult woman who had mild COVID-19 (a few samples of this study predate the infection). Cell type and time point are not known.

V and J are TRBV5-1 and TRBJ2-7; D possibly corresponds to TRBD2 (6 bases). There are 14 residues in the CDR3. Trimming took 4 bases from V and 0 from J, leaving 11 bases between them. The germline V gene encodes CDR1 SGHRS and CDR2 YFSETQ. The CDR3 spells CASSGGLDSYEQYF. CDR3 DNA sequence: TGCGCCAGCAGCGGGGGACTGGACTCCTACGAGCAGTACTTC.

This clonotype has only one observation. A much bigger clone sits one base away, suggesting this may be a read error. This chain connects TRBV21-1 to TRBJ2-5; TRBD1 is taken as the D call from the table, unchecked against the DNA. TRBV21-1 is noted as a pseudogene. CDR3 length: 12 residues. In DNA, the CDR3 is TGTGCCAGCAGCAAGGGGGAAGAGACCCAGTACTTC. Its translation: CASSKGEETQYF.

The genes are TRBV20-1 and TRBJ2-3; D assignment may be TRBD1 or TRBD2 (5 bases each). The germline V and J ends were trimmed by 8 bases and 0 bases, with 15 bases remaining between them. CDR1 DFQATT and CDR2 SNEGSKA come from the germline V gene (reference sequence). The CDR3 is 14 amino acids. This chain's CDR3 is CSPTGGASTDTQYF. The CDR3 nucleotides read TGCAGTCCTACTGGGGGAGCTAGCACAGATACGCAGTATTTT.

This clonotype was seen many times. J is TRBJ2-2 and V is TRBV12-3 or TRBV12-4; D might be TRBD1 (6 bases). The CDR3 extends over 17 amino acids. The germline V and J ends were trimmed by 5 bases and 4 bases, with 20 bases remaining between them. The CDR3 loop reads CASSPPLQGLGTGELFF. The CDR3, as DNA: TGTGCCAGCAGTCCCCCCCTACAGGGTCTAGGCACCGGGGAGCTGTTTTTT.

This clonotype was seen more than once but under ten times. The V gene is TRBV6-5, the J gene TRBJ2-1, with 8 bases aligning to TRBD2. CDR1 is MNHEY, CDR2 SVGAGI, per germline. The CDR3 runs 13 residues. Unmatched junction bases numbered 4, after V lost 5 bases and J lost 7 bases. CDR3 protein: CASSLRLANEQFF. The CDR3 nucleotides read TGTGCCAGCAGTCTTCGACTAGCGAATGAGCAGTTCTTC.

This clonotype has only a few counts. This chain connects TRBV12-3 or TRBV12-4 to TRBJ2-1, with 7 bases matching TRBD1. The CDR3 extends over 14 amino acids. The ends lost 5 bases at V and 4 bases at J; junction bases unmatched: 5. The CDR3 nucleotides are TGTGCCAGCAGTGAAGGGGGCCCTTACAATGAGCAGTTCTTC. Its protein is CASSEGGPYNEQFF.

This chain uses TRBV9 with TRBJ2-3; 10 bases match TRBD1. This CDR3 spans 16 amino acids. Unmatched junction bases numbered 5, after V lost 4 bases and J lost 0 bases. Germline V gene sequence: CDR1 SGDLS, CDR2 YYNGEE. This CDR3 is CASSPGTGVSTDTQYF. CDR3 nucleotide sequence: TGTGCCAGCAGCCCAGGGACAGGGGTCAGCACAGATACGCAGTATTTT.

On this clonotype itself: This CDR3 fails to terminate in the conserved phenylalanine or tryptophan, so it likely reflects a read error. This chain uses TRBV20-1 with TRBJ2-1, with TRBD2 matching over 15 bases. In germline, CDR1 is DFQATT, CDR2 SNEGSKA (reference sequence). The CDR3 runs 14 residues. Trimming at V came to 5 bases and at J to 10 bases, leaving 6 bases not matched to a gene. The CDR3 nucleotides read TGCAGTGCTCTGACCGGGACTAGCGGGAGGGAGCAGTTCTTA. This codes for CSALTGTSGREQFL.

V is TRBV6-6 and J is TRBJ2-2, with a possible D match to TRBD2 (5 bases). Germline V gene lookup returns CDR1 MNHNY and CDR2 SVGAGI (reference sequence). V gave up 5 bases and J gave up 6 bases, with 16 bases separating them. The CDR3 loop spans 15 amino acids. CDR3 sequence: CASSRLTTSPGELFF. DNA for the CDR3: TGTGCCAGCAGTAGACTAACGACCTCTCCCGGGGAGCTGTTTTTT.

This chain connects TRBV5-1 to TRBJ1-1; 8 bases match TRBD1. Germline-derived CDR1 and CDR2 are SGHRS and YFSETQ. Trimming at V came to 3 bases and at J to 8 bases, leaving 18 bases not matched to a gene. CDR3 length equals 17 residues. CDR3 nucleotide sequence: TGCGCCAGCAGCTCTCGGCCCCAGGGGGCAAAAAGATTGGAAGCTTTCTTT. Translating it yields CASSSRPQGAKRLEAFF.

This clonotype was recorded many times. The chain employs TRBV7-9 and TRBJ2-7; 8 nucleotides align to TRBD1. V gave up 7 bases and J gave up 4 bases; unmatched junction bases: 12. The germline V gene has CDR1 SEHNR and CDR2 FQNEAQ (reference sequence). CDR3 size: 15 residues. Written as DNA, the CDR3 is TGTGCCAGCAACTCTGAGGGCAGGGGGCTTTACGAGCAGTACTTC. It codes for CASNSEGRGLYEQYF.

The gene calls are TRBV4-2 and TRBJ2-1, with 11 bases matching TRBD2. Germline CDR1 is LGHNA and CDR2 is YNFKEQ. Trimming at V came to 2 bases and at J to 3 bases, leaving 3 bases not matched to a gene. This CDR3 has 16 residues. CDR3: CASSQLAGGNYNEQFF. CDR3 bases: TGTGCCAGCAGCCAACTAGCGGGGGGAAACTACAATGAGCAGTTCTTC.

The chain has TRBV9 and TRBJ1-5; the D is unclear. The germline gives CDR1 SGDLS, CDR2 YYNGEE. CDR3 length: 13 residues. With 0 bases removed from V and 6 bases from J, the gap between germline ends came to 7 bases. CDR3 nucleotide sequence: TGTGCCAGCAGCGTAGAGGAGGGTCAGCCCCAGCATTTT. It encodes CASSVEEGQPQHF.

The table lists this clonotype with a few counts. The CDR3: CASTLGQGPYEQYF. The CDR3 nucleotides read TGTGCCAGCACCCTGGGACAGGGACCCTACGAGCAGTACTTC. The chain recombines TRBV12-3 or TRBV12-4 with TRBJ2-7; 9 nucleotides match TRBD1. CDR3 length: 14 amino acids. The junction had 6 bases not matched to a gene; V was cut back by 7 bases and J by 2 bases.

This chain links TRBV9 with TRBJ2-5, with a weak D call TRBD1 (6 bases). This CDR3 region has 17 residues. The germline V gene encodes CDR1 SGDLS and CDR2 YYNGEE. Trimming cost V 4 bases and J 4 bases, with 23 bases left between them. The CDR3 loop reads CASSPGEAWLGGETQYF. CDR3 bases: TGTGCCAGCAGCCCAGGGGAAGCGTGGTTAGGGGGAGAGACCCAGTACTTC.

This chain uses TRBV5-1 with TRBJ2-7; the match to TRBD2 covers 10 bases. Unmatched junction bases numbered 2, after V lost 4 bases and J lost 4 bases. This CDR3 has 13 amino acids. CDR1 is SGHRS, CDR2 YFSETQ, per germline. CDR3 region: CASSELAGYEQYF. CDR3 coding DNA: TGCGCCAGCAGCGAACTAGCGGGGTACGAGCAGTACTTC. The whole variable domain, filled in from reference TRBV5-1 and TRBJ2-7, reads KAGVTQTPRYLIKTRGQQVTLSCSPISGHRSVSWYQQTPGQGLQFLFEYFSETQRNKGNFPGRFSGRQFSNSRSEMNVSTLELGDSALYLCASSELAGYEQYFGPGTRLTVT.

This clonotype has only a few counts. The chain has TRBV7-2 and TRBJ2-1; TRBD2 aligns across 13 bases. The CDR3 extends over 15 amino acids. With V trimmed by 4 bases and J by 7 bases, 4 bases remained unmatched. The germline V gene has CDR1 SGHTA and CDR2 FQGNSA. CDR3 nucleotides: TGTGCCAGCAGCTCACTAGCGGGGGGGCAAAATGAGCAGTTCTTC. This encodes CASSSLAGGQNEQFF.